A single sample is the source of the 26 T cell receptor beta chains below, sequenced in a study of shared clonotypes between healthy human individuals. Here immunoSEQ multiplex PCR was the method, and the copy in TCRdb shows in-frame clones only, minus some. In the table there are some 580,000 clones, 95% to 98% of which are singletons. Naive CD8 cells lacked CD45RO, underwent positive selection for CCR7 and left out terminally differentiated effector memory CD45RA+ cells. The sequencing input was naive CD8+ T cells sorted from blood. Receptors were obtained from a man aged 25 to 40 in good health.

Here the CDR3 DNA reads TGTGCCAGTAGTCCAGTGAGGGGAGATACGCAGTATTTT. Its protein product is CASSPVRGDTQYF. This sequence joins TRBV19 and TRBJ2-3; possibly TRBD1 or TRBD2 for D (5 bases each). The CDR3 is 13 residues long. CDR1 is LNHDA and CDR2 is SQIVND in the germline V gene (reference sequence). Between the trimmed V and J ends, which lost 5 bases and 5 bases, there was a span of 11 bases.

This chain uses TRBV27 with TRBJ1-1; D not certain. In germline, CDR1 is MNHEY, CDR2 SMNVEV (reference sequence). Trimming cost V 6 bases and J 1 base, with 12 bases left between them. The CDR3 covers 14 residues. The chain's CDR3 is CASSLRRGNTEAFF. DNA for the CDR3: TGTGCCAGCAGCCTGAGAAGAGGGAACACTGAAGCTTTCTTT.

The rearrangement links TRBV4-1 to TRBJ1-1, with a weak D call TRBD1 (5 bases). CDR1 MGHRA and CDR2 YSYEKL come from the germline V gene. Trimming shortened V by 4 bases and J by 1 base, and 10 bases separated the two germline ends. The CDR3 is 14 amino acids. For the CDR3, the DNA is TGCGCCAGCAGCCTGGACACCAAGAACACTGAAGCTTTCTTT. Translated, it gives CASSLDTKNTEAFF.

The chain uses TRBV5-4 and TRBJ1-1; 10 bases agree with TRBD1. The length of the CDR3 is 16 residues. Germline CDR1 reads SGHNT; CDR2 reads YYREEE (reference sequence). Losses at the gene ends were 4 bases for V and 0 bases for J; bases not matched to a gene: 6. The chain's CDR3 is CASSVDRGYMNTEAFF. As DNA, the CDR3 is TGTGCCAGCAGCGTGGACAGGGGGTACATGAACACTGAAGCTTTCTTT. The full variable domain, completed using reference TRBV5-4 and TRBJ1-1, is ETGVTQSPTHLIKTRGQQVTLRCSSQSGHNTVSWYQQALGQGPQFIFQYYREEENGRGNFPPRFSGLQFPNYSSELNVNALELDDSALYLCASSVDRGYMNTEAFFGQGTRLTVV.

J is TRBJ1-5 and V is TRBV19; 8 nucleotides match TRBD1. Trimming at V came to 6 bases and at J to 5 bases, leaving 6 bases not matched to a gene. This CDR3 comprises 14 residues. The germline CDR1 and CDR2 sequences are LNHDA and SQIVND (reference sequence). CDR3 loop: CASSPRGPYQPQHF. DNA for the CDR3: TGTGCCAGTAGCCCCAGGGGGCCATATCAGCCCCAGCATTTT.

The V gene is TRBV9, the J gene TRBJ1-2; D ambiguous. Trimming left V 1 base short and J 3 bases short, with 7 bases between. The CDR3 is 13 residues long. Germline lookup yields CDR1 SGDLS and CDR2 YYNGEE. In DNA, the CDR3 is TGTGCCAGCAGCGTACGGGAAGACTATGGCTACACCTTC. Protein sequence: CASSVREDYGYTF.

This chain links TRBV5-1 with TRBJ2-2, with 8 bases aligning to TRBD1. Trimming cost V 2 bases and J 4 bases; bases outside gene matches: 7. The CDR3 extends over 16 amino acids. Germline V lookup: CDR1 SGHRS, CDR2 YFSETQ. CDR3 amino acids: CASSFGRQGATGELFF. The CDR3 coding sequence is TGCGCCAGCAGCTTTGGTAGGCAGGGGGCCACCGGGGAGCTGTTTTTT.

The chain is built from TRBV13 and TRBJ2-7; D remains ambiguous. The V gene's germline CDR1 is PRHDT and CDR2 FYEKMQ (reference sequence). V dropped 0 bases and J dropped 1 base, with 10 bases sitting between them. The CDR3 consists of 15 residues. The CDR3 reads CASSLGGLISYEQYF. In DNA form, the CDR3 reads TGTGCCAGCAGCTTAGGCGGGCTAATTTCCTACGAGCAGTACTTC. Combining the CDR3 with reference TRBV13 and TRBJ2-7 gives the whole variable domain AAGVIQSPRHLIKEKRETATLKCYPIPRHDTVYWYQQGPGQDPQFLISFYEKMQSDKGSIPDRFSAQQFSDYHSELNMSSLELGDSALYFCASSLGGLISYEQYFGPGTRLTVT.

V is TRBV27 and J is TRBJ1-2, with 7 bases that match TRBD1. The CDR3 is 13 residues long. The trim removed 5 bases at V and 8 bases at J, leaving 8 bases unmatched. CDR1 MNHEY and CDR2 SMNVEV come from the germline V gene (reference sequence). CDR3 DNA: TGTGCCAGCAGTCCCACCCTGGACAGGGGCTACACCTTC. Its protein product is CASSPTLDRGYTF.

In this sample, this clone turned up once. This sample includes further DNA sequences coding for the same CDR3. The genes are TRBV7-6 and TRBJ2-1; 15 positions match TRBD2. Trimming cost V 5 bases and J 0 bases; bases outside gene matches: 5. Per germline, CDR1 SGHVS and CDR2 FNYEAQ. CDR3 length: 18 residues. The CDR3 region has the DNA TGTGCCAGCAGCCCGGGACTAGCGGGAGGCAGCTCCTACAATGAGCAGTTCTTC. The encoded protein is CASSPGLAGGSSYNEQFF.

This chain connects TRBV7-6 to TRBJ1-3; perhaps TRBD1 as D (5 bases). CDR1 is SGHVS and CDR2 is FNYEAQ in the germline V gene. Trimming removed 0 bases at V and 0 bases at J, with 6 bases between. This CDR3 spans 15 amino acids. CDR3 sequence reads: CASSLAGGSGNTIYF. DNA for the CDR3: TGTGCCAGCAGCTTAGCGGGGGGCTCTGGAAACACCATATATTTT. The variable domain in full, completed from reference TRBV7-6 and TRBJ1-3, reads GAGVSQSPRYKVTKRGQDVALRCDPISGHVSLYWYRQALGQGPEFLTYFNYEAQQDKSGLPNDRFSAERPEGSISTLTIQRTEQRDSAMYRCASSLAGGSGNTIYFGEGSWLTVV.

This rearrangement joins TRBV7-8 to TRBJ1-5; the D is unclear. Germline CDR1 reads SGHVS; CDR2 reads FQNEAQ. V gave up 2 bases and J gave up 0 bases, with 5 bases separating them. The CDR3 runs 14 residues. The CDR3 DNA sequence: TGTGCCAGCAGCTTAAGCCATAGCAATCAGCCCCAGCATTTT. It translates to CASSLSHSNQPQHF.

This clone has a single count. The chain uses TRBV29-1 and TRBJ1-1; D ambiguous. The V and J ends lost 6 bases and 3 bases respectively, with 5 bases between them. The CDR3 spans 10 residues. CDR1 is SQVTM, CDR2 ANQGSEA, per germline. CDR3 coding DNA: TGCAGCGTCCTCTACACTGAAGCTTTCTTT. The encoded protein is CSVLYTEAFF.

This clone was seen a single time. The rearrangement links TRBV29-1 to TRBJ2-1, with 11 bases matching TRBD2. The junction had 15 bases not matched to a gene; V was cut back by 7 bases and J by 7 bases. The germline V gene has CDR1 SQVTM and CDR2 ANQGSEA. The CDR3 has 16 residues. The CDR3 spells CSADIIAGGPDNEQFF. CDR3 nucleotides: TGCAGCGCCGATATTATAGCGGGAGGGCCTGATAATGAGCAGTTCTTC.

This clone was found a few times. The genes are TRBV11-2 and TRBJ2-7; D unresolved. V was cut by 3 bases and J by 5 bases, with 5 bases left in between. In germline, CDR1 is SGHAT, CDR2 FQNNGV. This CDR3 contains 11 residues. In DNA form, the CDR3 reads TGTGCCAGCAGCTTTGACCACGAGCAGTACTTC. Translation: CASSFDHEQYF.

The CDR3 reads CASSNPTSGGRNLAKNIQYF. The CDR3 region has the DNA TGTGCCAGTAGCAATCCCACTAGCGGGGGACGTAATTTAGCCAAAAACATTCAGTACTTC. The V and J genes are TRBV19 and TRBJ2-4; 11 bases fit TRBD2. After removal of 6 bases from V and 0 bases from J, the junction contained 16 bases not matched to a gene. Germline CDR1 and CDR2: LNHDA and SQIVND (reference sequence). The CDR3 spans 20 residues.

CDR3 loop: CASSQDAGGSSYNEQFF. The CDR3 coding sequence is TGCGCCAGCAGCCAAGATGCAGGGGGGAGCTCCTACAATGAGCAGTTCTTC. V and J are TRBV4-3 and TRBJ2-1; TRBD1 is a possible D gene (7 bases). CDR3 length: 17 residues. Deletions cut 0 bases from V and 0 bases from J, with 12 bases between. Germline V CDR1 and CDR2: LGHNA, YSLEER.

The chain uses TRBV28 and TRBJ2-3, with D unresolved. This CDR3 is built from 14 residues. Germline-derived CDR1 and CDR2 are MDHEN and SYDVKM. V gave up 2 bases and J gave up 2 bases, with 8 bases separating them. Here the CDR3 reads CASSLGGNTDTQYF. In DNA, the CDR3 is TGTGCCAGCAGTTTAGGCGGAAACACAGATACGCAGTATTTT.

V usage is TRBV14 and J usage is TRBJ2-1; 11 bases align to TRBD1. The ends lost 5 bases at V and 8 bases at J; junction bases unmatched: 8. This CDR3 is 15 amino acids long. Germline V gene sequence: CDR1 SGHDN, CDR2 FVKESK. CDR3 region: CASSTDRGLFYEQFF. The CDR3 DNA follows: TGTGCCAGCAGCACGGACAGGGGGCTTTTTTATGAGCAGTTCTTC.

This chain joins TRBV15 and TRBJ1-5; the match to TRBD1 covers 9 bases. The CDR3 has 17 residues. Germline assignment: CDR1 LNHNV and CDR2 YYDKDF (reference sequence). The ends lost 3 bases at V and 0 bases at J; junction bases unmatched: 6. The DNA for the CDR3 is TGTGCCACCAGCAGGTCTGACAGGGGGGATAGCAATCAGCCCCAGCATTTT. It codes for CATSRSDRGDSNQPQHF.

The V call is TRBV29-1, the J call TRBJ2-7, with 9 positions matching TRBD2. Germline values: CDR1 SQVTM, CDR2 ANQGSEA. This CDR3 has 16 residues. V was pared by 0 bases and J by 6 bases, with 12 bases of the junction left unmatched. The CDR3 spells CSVEDGWREGPGEQYF. The CDR3 DNA is TGCAGCGTTGAAGATGGGTGGCGGGAGGGCCCCGGCGAGCAGTACTTC.

The chain links TRBV30 to TRBJ1-2, with 7 bases that match TRBD1. The CDR3 totals 14 residues. Germline V gene data show CDR1 as GTSNPN and CDR2 as SVGIG (reference sequence). J gave up 2 bases and V 2 bases, and 5 bases lay outside the gene matches. The chain's CDR3 is CAWSTDRVNYGYTF. The CDR3 bases are TGTGCCTGGAGTACCGACAGGGTCAACTATGGCTACACCTTC.

The chain combines TRBV5-5 with TRBJ2-7; D may correspond to TRBD1 or TRBD2 (5 bases each). V was shortened by 4 bases and J by 2 bases, with 13 bases between the two germline ends. CDR1 and CDR2 from the germline V gene are SGHKS and YYEKEE (reference sequence). The CDR3 extends over 14 amino acids. The CDR3 loop is CASSPRDGPYEQYF. DNA of the CDR3: TGTGCCAGCAGCCCCCGGGACGGCCCCTACGAGCAGTACTTC.

Regarding this clone: The sample has other DNA sequences that encode this CDR3 too. In DNA, the CDR3 is TGTGCCAGCAGCCCCGGTTACAATGAGCAGTTCTTC. Translation: CASSPGYNEQFF. The chain employs TRBV14 and TRBJ2-1; D is ambiguous. V lost 4 bases and J lost 4, with 5 bases in between. This CDR3 is 12 amino acids long. The germline V gene has CDR1 SGHDN and CDR2 FVKESK. Full variable domain (rest looked up from reference TRBV14 and TRBJ2-1): EAGVTQFPSHSVIEKGQTVTLRCDPISGHDNLYWYRRVMGKEIKFLLHFVKESKQDESGMPNNRFLAERTGGTYSTLKVQPAELEDSGVYFCASSPGYNEQFFGPGTRLTVL.

This chain joins TRBV4-2 and TRBJ2-7; D is unresolved. The germline V and J ends were trimmed by 0 bases and 5 bases, with 5 bases remaining between them. CDR3 length equals 12 residues. The germline CDR1 and CDR2 sequences are LGHNA and YNFKEQ. CDR3 sequence reads: CASSQESDEQYF. In nucleotides, the CDR3 is TGTGCCAGCAGCCAAGAGTCGGACGAGCAGTACTTC.

The chain uses TRBV5-1 and TRBJ2-1; tentatively, D is TRBD1 or TRBD2 (5 bases each). The length of the CDR3 is 14 residues. The V gene lost 3 bases and the J gene lost 0 bases, with 7 bases spanning the gap. CDR1 is SGHRS and CDR2 is YFSETQ in the germline V gene. The CDR3 sequence is CASSWDLSYNEQFF. CDR3 nucleotide sequence: TGCGCCAGCAGCTGGGACCTCTCCTACAATGAGCAGTTCTTC.